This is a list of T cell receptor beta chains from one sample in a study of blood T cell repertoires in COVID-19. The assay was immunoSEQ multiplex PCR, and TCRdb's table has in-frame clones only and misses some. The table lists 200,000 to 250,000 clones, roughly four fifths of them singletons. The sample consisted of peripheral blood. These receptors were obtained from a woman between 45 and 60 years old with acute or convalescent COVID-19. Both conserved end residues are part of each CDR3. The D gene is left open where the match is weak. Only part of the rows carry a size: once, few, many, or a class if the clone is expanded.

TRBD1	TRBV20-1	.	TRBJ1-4	CSASPGQGTNEKLFF	TGCAGTGCTAGTCCGGGACAGGGGACTAATGAAAAACTGTTTTTT
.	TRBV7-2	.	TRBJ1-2	CASSLAGGQGYGYTF	TGTGCCAGCAGCTTAGCGGGGGGGCAGGGCTATGGCTACACCTTC
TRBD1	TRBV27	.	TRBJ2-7	CASSETGVEQYF	TGTGCCAGCAGTGAAACAGGGGTCGAGCAGTACTTC
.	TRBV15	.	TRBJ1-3	CATSRDYSGNTIYF	TGTGCCACCAGCAGAGACTACTCTGGAAACACCATATATTTT
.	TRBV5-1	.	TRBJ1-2	CASSLPDTTYGYTF	TGCGCCAGCAGCTTGCCGGACACGACCTATGGCTACACCTTC
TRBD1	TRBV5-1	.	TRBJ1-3	CASSWTGRGNTIYF	TGCGCCAGCAGCTGGACAGGGAGGGGAAACACCATATATTTT
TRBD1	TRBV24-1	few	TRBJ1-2	CATSDTTGGLGYTF	TGTGCCACCAGTGATACAACAGGGGGCTTGGGCTACACCTTC
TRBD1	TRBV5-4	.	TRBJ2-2	CASSWTGATGELFF	TGTGCCAGCAGCTGGACAGGGGCCACCGGGGAGCTGTTTTTT
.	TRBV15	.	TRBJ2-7	CATSRDLNPVLWYEQYF	TGTGCCACCAGCAGAGATCTTAACCCGGTTTTGTGGTACGAGCAGTACTTC
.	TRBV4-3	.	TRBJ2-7	CASSQDLLSAGAYEQYF	TGCGCCAGCAGCCAAGATCTTCTGAGCGCGGGGGCTTACGAGCAGTACTTC
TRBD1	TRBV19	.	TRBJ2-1	CASSSSGTGRNEQFF	TGTGCCAGTAGTTCCTCCGGGACAGGGCGCAATGAGCAGTTCTTC
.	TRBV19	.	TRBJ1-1	CASSISPTEGQAFF	TGTGCCAGTAGTATATCTCCGACAGAAGGCCAAGCTTTCTTT
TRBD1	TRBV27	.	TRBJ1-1	CASSLGQGATEAFF	TGTGCCAGCAGTTTAGGACAGGGGGCCACTGAAGCTTTCTTT
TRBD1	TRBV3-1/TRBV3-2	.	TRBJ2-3	CASSRGQSSTDTQYF	TGTGCCAGCAGCCGGGGACAGTCTAGCACAGATACGCAGTATTTT
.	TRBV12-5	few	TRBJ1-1	CASGPASAGGEIFF	TGTGCTAGTGGACCCGCCAGCGCGGGAGGAGAAATTTTCTTT
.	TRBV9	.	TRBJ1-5	CASFDYPGRGQPQHF	TGTGCCAGCTTCGACTATCCCGGGCGGGGACAGCCCCAGCATTTT
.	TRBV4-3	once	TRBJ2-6	CASSHLLGSGANVLTF	TGCGCCAGCAGCCACCTTTTGGGGAGTGGGGCCAACGTCCTGACTTTC
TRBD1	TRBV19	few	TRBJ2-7	CASSITGTGSYEQYF	TGTGCCAGTAGTATAACCGGGACAGGGTCCTACGAGCAGTACTTC
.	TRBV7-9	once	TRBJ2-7	CASSLERASYEQYF	TGTGCCAGCAGCTTAGAGAGAGCCTCCTACGAGCAGTACTTC
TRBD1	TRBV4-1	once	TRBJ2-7	CASSQPRQGSYEQYF	TGCGCCAGCAGCCAGCCCCGACAGGGATCCTACGAGCAGTACTTC
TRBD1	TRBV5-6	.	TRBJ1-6	CASSYLTGDSPLHF	TGTGCCAGCAGCTATCTGACAGGGGATTCACCCCTCCACTTT
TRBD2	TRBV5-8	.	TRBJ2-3	CASSLGLAGTDTQYF	TGTGCCAGCAGTCTAGGACTAGCGGGCACAGATACGCAGTATTTT
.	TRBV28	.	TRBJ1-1	CASSLPPAVAEAFF	TGTGCCAGCAGCCTACCCCCCGCTGTCGCTGAAGCTTTCTTT
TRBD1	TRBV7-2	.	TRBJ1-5	CASSQGQGSNQPQHF	TGTGCCAGCAGCCAAGGACAGGGGAGCAATCAGCCCCAGCATTTT
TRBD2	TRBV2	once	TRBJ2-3	CASSGPFSGGSTDTQYF	TGTGCCAGCAGTGGCCCTTTTAGCGGGGGTAGCACAGATACGCAGTATTTT
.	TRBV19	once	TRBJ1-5	CASEDSITLNSNQPQHF	TGTGCCAGTGAGGACAGTATAACTCTAAATAGCAATCAGCCCCAGCATTTT
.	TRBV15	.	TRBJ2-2	CATSRTVGRDDTGELFF	TGTGCCACCAGCAGAACTGTAGGACGGGATGACACCGGGGAGCTGTTTTTT
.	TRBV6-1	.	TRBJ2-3	CASSESGTSTDTQYF	TGTGCCAGCAGTGAATCGGGGACTAGCACAGATACGCAGTATTTT
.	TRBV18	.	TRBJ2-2	CASSEYAGPNTGELFF	TGTGCCAGCTCAGAATACGCAGGGCCGAACACCGGGGAGCTGTTTTTT
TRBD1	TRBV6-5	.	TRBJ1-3	CATRTGGGNTIYF	TGTGCCACCCGAACAGGGGGTGGAAACACCATATATTTT
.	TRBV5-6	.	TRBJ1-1	CASSLVGRGSAEAFF	TGTGCCAGCAGCTTGGTTGGCAGGGGTAGCGCTGAAGCTTTCTTT
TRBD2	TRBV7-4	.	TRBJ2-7	CASSFSWREWYEQYF	TGTGCCAGCAGCTTTAGTTGGCGGGAGTGGTACGAGCAGTACTTC